Listed below are T cell receptor beta chains from one sample, sequenced in a study of vaccination and CD4 T cells after COVID-19. TCRdb reanalysed the PCR reads using MiXCR and keeps one entry per CDR3 protein. Among some 2,100 distinct CDR3 sequences listed, approximately 50% were seen once. No antigens are known for them. Sequencing was performed on CD4+ T cells from blood, cultured in vitro, taken after SARS-CoV-2 vaccination. Source of these receptors: a human donor who had recovered from COVID-19. Each CDR3 is given with its conserved first and last residue. The order of the fields is V gene, J gene, D gene, clone size, CDR3 protein, CDR3 DNA. The D gene is left open where the match is weak. Some rows mark clone size as missing; the rest say once, few, many or name a class of expanded clone.

TRBV27	TRBJ2-2	NA	NA	CASSYGGDPNTGELFF	TGTGCCAGCAGTTACGGCGGAGACCCTAACACCGGGGAGCTGTTTTTT
TRBV12-3/TRBV12-4	TRBJ1-5	TRBD1	NA	CASSLRTGNQPQHF	TGTGCCAGCAGTTTACGGACAGGGAATCAGCCCCAGCATTTT
TRBV7-7	TRBJ2-3	NA	once	CASSWDPTDTQYF	TGTGCCAGCAGTTGGGACCCCACAGATACGCAGTATTTT
TRBV27	TRBJ1-2	NA	NA	CASRQIGTVDPYGYTF	TGTGCCAGCAGACAGATCGGGACGGTTGATCCGTATGGCTACACCTTC
TRBV7-9	TRBJ1-4	NA	NA	CASSPTGSGNEKLFF	TGTGCCAGCAGCCCAACAGGGTCGGGTAATGAAAAACTGTTTTTT
TRBV10-3	TRBJ1-2	NA	NA	CAISGTEERGYTF	TGTGCCATCAGTGGGACAGAAGAACGAGGCTACACCTTC
TRBV28	TRBJ1-5	NA	NA	CASRFEVGWTDSNQPQHF	TGTGCCAGCCGTTTTGAGGTGGGGTGGACAGATAGCAATCAGCCCCAGCATTTT
TRBV2	TRBJ2-3	TRBD1	once	CASSRDRGSTDTQYF	TGTGCCAGCAGCCGGGACAGGGGAAGCACAGATACGCAGTATTTT
TRBV7-9	TRBJ2-2	NA	NA	CASSWDRGSSGELFF	TGTGCCAGCAGTTGGGATCGGGGGTCGTCCGGGGAGCTGTTTTTT
TRBV29-1	TRBJ1-1	NA	medium-sized	CSVEVENTEAFF	TGCAGCGTTGAAGTCGAGAACACTGAAGCTTTCTTT
TRBV7-9	TRBJ1-3	TRBD1	NA	CASSLWTGFSGNTIYF	TGTGCCAGCAGCTTGTGGACAGGGTTCTCTGGAAACACCATATATTTT
TRBV19	TRBJ1-1	NA	NA	CASSIEGRGEAFF	TGTGCCAGTAGTATAGAGGGTAGAGGTGAAGCTTTCTTT
TRBV27	TRBJ1-6	NA	NA	CASRGWGNSPLHF	TGTGCCAGCAGGGGATGGGGGAATTCACCCCTCCACTTT
TRBV7-9	TRBJ2-3	TRBD2	NA	CPSSDIGRNTDTQYF	TGTCCCAGCAGCGATATCGGGAGGAACACAGATACGCAGTATTTT
TRBV27	TRBJ1-2	NA	NA	CASSLWIGGYTF	TGTGCCAGCAGTCTCTGGATTGGAGGCTACACCTTC
TRBV6-1	TRBJ1-3	NA	NA	CASREQGGNTIYF	TGTGCCAGCAGAGAACAGGGTGGAAACACCATATATTTT
TRBV30	TRBJ1-1	NA	NA	CAWSVALSNTEAFF	TGTGCCTGGAGTGTAGCTCTTTCGAACACTGAAGCTTTCTTT
TRBV18	TRBJ2-6	NA	NA	CASSPQGLSSSGANVLTF	TGTGCCAGCTCACCACAGGGACTTTCATCCTCTGGGGCCAACGTCCTGACTTTC
TRBV6-1	TRBJ1-6	NA	NA	CASSEVEALHF	TGTGCCAGCAGTGAAGTGGAGGCCCTCCACTTT
TRBV20-1	TRBJ2-7	NA	NA	CSARRQRPEQYF	TGCAGTGCTAGGCGGCAACGTCCCGAGCAGTACTTC
TRBV6-1	TRBJ1-2	NA	NA	CASSQSIRDYGYTF	TGTGCCAGCAGCCAATCCATCCGGGACTATGGCTACACCTTC
TRBV6-7	TRBJ2-7	NA	NA	CASSYSTSPGRYEQYF	TGTGCCAGCAGTTACTCGACGTCCCCAGGGCGATACGAGCAGTACTTC
TRBV7-9	TRBJ1-5	NA	NA	CASSLDGGGQPQHF	TGTGCCAGCAGCTTAGACGGTGGGGGTCAGCCCCAGCATTTT
TRBV2	TRBJ1-5	NA	once	CASSDWSLGNQPQHF	TGTGCCAGCAGTGACTGGAGTTTGGGCAATCAGCCCCAGCATTTT
TRBV21-1	TRBJ2-7	NA	few	CASPGGLAGSYEQYF	TGTGCCAGCCCTGGGGGGCTAGCGGGGTCCTACGAGCAGTACTTC
TRBV20-1	TRBJ1-1	TRBD1	few	CSATGVGTNTEAFF	TGCAGTGCCACAGGGGTGGGTACGAACACTGAAGCTTTCTTT
TRBV20-1	TRBJ1-2	NA	NA	CSASGQTYGYTF	TGCAGTGCTAGCGGACAGACCTATGGCTACACCTTC
TRBV7-3	TRBJ2-5	NA	once	CASSLLGGTVQETQYF	TGTGCCAGCAGCTTATTGGGGGGCACTGTCCAAGAGACCCAGTACTTC
TRBV5-5	TRBJ2-3	TRBD2	NA	CASSLGASGNPFTDTQYF	TGTGCCAGCAGCTTAGGAGCTAGCGGGAACCCTTTCACAGATACGCAGTATTTT
TRBV20-1	TRBJ2-5	NA	few	CSASKPAEETQYF	TGCAGTGCTAGTAAGCCAGCGGAAGAGACCCAGTACTTC
TRBV20-1	TRBJ1-5	TRBD1	few	CSATQGGSLDQPQHF	TGCAGTGCTACCCAGGGGGGGTCTTTGGATCAGCCCCAGCATTTT
TRBV6-5	TRBJ1-1	TRBD1	NA	CASSSSLSRTGGTEAFF	TGTGCCAGCAGTTCATCCCTAAGTCGGACAGGCGGCACTGAAGCTTTCTTT
TRBV7-6	TRBJ2-5	NA	few	CASSSLQETQYF	TGTGCCAGCAGCTCCCTACAAGAGACCCAGTACTTC
TRBV20-1	TRBJ2-2	TRBD2	few	CSARGTSGSFAGELFF	TGCAGTGCTAGAGGTACTAGCGGGAGTTTCGCCGGGGAGCTGTTTTTT
TRBV6-1	TRBJ1-6	TRBD1	few	CASSYDRDSSPLHF	TGTGCCAGCAGCTATGACAGGGATAGTTCACCCCTCCACTTT
TRBV4-3	TRBJ2-6	TRBD2	NA	CASSQDGGAGANVLTF	TGCGCCAGCAGCCAAGATGGGGGGGCTGGGGCCAACGTCCTGACTTTC
TRBV2	TRBJ2-7	NA	few	CASKRLRWEQYF	TGTGCCAGCAAGAGGTTGAGGTGGGAGCAGTACTTC
TRBV2	TRBJ1-1	NA	NA	CASSEIYGGTEAFF	TGTGCCAGCAGTGAAATTTATGGAGGCACTGAAGCTTTCTTT
TRBV28	TRBJ2-7	TRBD2	NA	CASRPIAGVLDEQYF	TGTGCCAGCAGGCCGATAGCGGGAGTATTAGACGAGCAGTACTTC
TRBV24-1	TRBJ2-5	TRBD1	NA	CATSDPGQGQTQYF	TGTGCCACCAGTGATCCTGGACAGGGGCAGACCCAGTACTTC
TRBV19	TRBJ2-5	NA	NA	CASSKGVIIQETQYF	TGTGCCAGTAGTAAGGGAGTAATAATCCAAGAGACCCAGTACTTC
TRBV20-1	TRBJ2-7	TRBD1	NA	CSARDQGTGASYEQYF	TGCAGTGCTAGAGATCAAGGGACAGGAGCCTCCTACGAGCAGTACTTC
TRBV7-9	TRBJ1-5	TRBD1	few	CASSLGTGINQPQHF	TGTGCCAGCAGCTTAGGGACAGGGATAAATCAGCCCCAGCATTTT
TRBV5-1	TRBJ2-1	TRBD2	NA	CASSLPLLAGDYNEQFF	TGCGCCAGCAGCTTGCCTTTACTAGCGGGAGATTACAATGAGCAGTTCTTC
TRBV15	TRBJ1-5	NA	few	CATSREGLRGTYQPQHF	TGTGCCACCAGCAGAGAAGGACTGCGGGGGACCTATCAGCCCCAGCATTTT
TRBV20-1	TRBJ2-7	NA	NA	CSARDLGGYEQYF	TGCAGTGCTAGAGATCTCGGCGGATACGAGCAGTACTTC
TRBV10-3	TRBJ2-3	TRBD1	few	CAIRRTGTRTDTQYF	TGTGCCATCCGCCGGACAGGGACAAGGACAGATACGCAGTATTTT
TRBV6-2/TRBV6-3	TRBJ1-1	NA	NA	CASSYPGYTEAFF	TGTGCCAGCAGTTACCCGGGGTACACTGAAGCTTTCTTT
TRBV7-2	TRBJ2-7	TRBD2	NA	CASSLAFGSGGTSYEQYF	TGTGCCAGCAGCTTAGCATTTGGTAGCGGGGGGACCTCCTACGAGCAGTACTTC
TRBV5-1	TRBJ1-5	NA	NA	CASSLAGGEAQHF	TGCGCCAGCAGCTTGGCCGGGGGGGAGGCCCAGCATTTT
TRBV7-2	TRBJ2-1	NA	few	CASSLRGTYNEQFF	TGTGCCAGCAGCTTACGGGGGACCTACAATGAGCAGTTCTTC
TRBV11-2	TRBJ2-3	NA	NA	CASSLNRGNTQYF	TGTGCCAGCAGCTTAAACCGGGGGAATACGCAGTATTTT
TRBV7-9	TRBJ2-7	NA	NA	CASSSVGEQYF	TGTGCCAGCAGCTCCGTGGGGGAGCAGTACTTC